One sample yielded the 17 T cell receptor beta chains listed below, sequenced in a study of blood T cell repertoires in COVID-19. The method was immunoSEQ multiplex PCR; TCRdb's version includes in-frame clones alone and lacks a portion of them. The sample lists 250,000 or so clones, around 90% occurring once. Material: PBMCs or T cells enriched from blood (not recorded which). Every receptor here comes from a woman younger than 45 who had been exposed to COVID-19.

The chain is built from TRBV7-6 and TRBJ2-1; D is possibly TRBD1 (6 bases). The germline V and J ends were trimmed by 1 base and 2 bases, with 12 bases remaining between them. In germline, CDR1 is SGHVS, CDR2 FNYEAQ. The CDR3 is made up of 16 amino acids. The CDR3 coding sequence is TGTGCCAGCAGCTTAGGTGGGGGCAGGACCTACAATGAGCAGTTCTTC. It is translated as CASSLGGGRTYNEQFF.

This sequence joins TRBV6-1 and TRBJ1-5, with TRBD1 matching 7 bases. The length of the CDR3 is 17 residues. V lost 1 base to trimming and J lost 0 bases; unmatched junction nucleotides: 6. CDR1 is MNHNS and CDR2 is SASEGT in the germline V gene. For the CDR3, the DNA is TGTGCCAGCAGTGAAGGGACGGGGACAGATAGCAATCAGCCCCAGCATTTT. Amino acid sequence: CASSEGTGTDSNQPQHF.

The chain links TRBV6-5 to TRBJ2-1, with D possibly being TRBD2 (5 bases). The germline V gene has CDR1 MNHEY and CDR2 SVGAGI. The V end was cut by 8 bases, the J end by 10 bases, with 12 bases between. The CDR3 spans 11 residues. The CDR3 bases are TGTGCCAGCGGCTCCCGAGGGGAGCAGTTCTTC. Its translation: CASGSRGEQFF.

The chain employs TRBV25-1 and TRBJ1-1; D gene uncertain. Germline lookup yields CDR1 MGHDK and CDR2 SYGVNS. V was shortened by 6 bases and J by 3 bases, with 26 bases between the two germline ends. The CDR3 has 18 amino acids. The chain's CDR3 is CASSGGWARWYRDTEAFF. CDR3 sequence (DNA): TGTGCCAGCAGCGGCGGGTGGGCAAGGTGGTATAGGGACACTGAAGCTTTCTTT.

This chain connects TRBV18 to TRBJ2-7; 8 bases agree with TRBD1. CDR3 length: 13 amino acids. Germline CDR1 is KGHSH and CDR2 is LQKENI. The V gene end was trimmed by 5 bases and the J gene end by 6 bases; junction bases not matched to a gene: 6. The CDR3 bases are TGTGCCAGCTCATTAGACAGGGGTCGCGAGCAGTACTTC. Protein: CASSLDRGREQYF.

The chain recombines TRBV28 with TRBJ1-1, with 9 bases aligning to TRBD1. CDR1 and CDR2 from the germline V gene are MDHEN and SYDVKM. The V gene end was trimmed by 4 bases and the J gene end by 3 bases; junction bases not matched to a gene: 6. The CDR3 totals 15 residues. CDR3 DNA: TGTGCCAGCAGTTCCCGGGACAGGGTGTACACTGAAGCTTTCTTT. Protein product: CASSSRDRVYTEAFF. The complete variable domain, with remaining parts taken from reference TRBV28 and TRBJ1-1, reads DVKVTQSSRYLVKRTGEKVFLECVQDMDHENMFWYRQDPGLGLRLIYFSYDVKMKEKGDIPEGYSVSREKKERFSLILESASTNQTSMYLCASSSRDRVYTEAFFGQGTRLTVV.

The genes are TRBV28 and TRBJ2-1; unclear D gene. The germline V gene has CDR1 MDHEN and CDR2 SYDVKM. With 6 bases removed from V and 3 bases from J, the gap between germline ends came to 21 bases. CDR3 size: 17 residues. The CDR3 DNA follows: TGTGCCAGCAGAATTCCCAAAGAATGGCGGAGCTACAATGAGCAGTTCTTC. Its protein is CASRIPKEWRSYNEQFF. Based on the CDR3 plus reference TRBV28 and TRBJ2-1, the full variable domain is DVKVTQSSRYLVKRTGEKVFLECVQDMDHENMFWYRQDPGLGLRLIYFSYDVKMKEKGDIPEGYSVSREKKERFSLILESASTNQTSMYLCASRIPKEWRSYNEQFFGPGTRLTVL.

This clone was counted only a few times. The chain carries TRBV10-3 and TRBJ1-1, with a weak D call TRBD1 (5 bases). Germline values: CDR1 ENHRY, CDR2 SYGVKD. CDR3 length equals 14 residues. Trimming removed 2 bases from V and 5 bases from J, with 12 bases in between. CDR3 bases: TGTGCCATCAGTGAGCTGTACAGGAGTACTGAAGCTTTCTTT. Its translation is CAISELYRSTEAFF.

The chain uses TRBV5-8 and TRBJ2-7; a weak D match, TRBD2 (6 bases). V was trimmed by 5 bases and J by 0 bases, leaving 12 bases between them. The CDR3 has 14 amino acids. Germline CDR1 is SGHTS and CDR2 is YDEGEE. As DNA, the CDR3 is TGTGCCAGCAGTAGGAGGGCTCGCTCCTACGAGCAGTACTTC. This sequence encodes CASSRRARSYEQYF.

The rearrangement links TRBV25-1 to TRBJ1-1; D is perhaps TRBD1 (5 bases). V was pared by 7 bases and J by 4 bases, with 19 bases between. The length of the CDR3 is 15 residues. CDR1 MGHDK and CDR2 SYGVNS come from the germline V gene. CDR3 region: CASTLGPGKGTEAFF. In DNA, the CDR3 is TGTGCCAGCACGTTGGGGCCAGGGAAGGGCACTGAAGCTTTCTTT.

The chain links TRBV11-3 to TRBJ2-7; TRBD1 matches at 8 bases. V gave up 5 bases and J gave up 1 base; unmatched junction bases: 7. Germline V gene data show CDR1 as SGHNT and CDR2 as YENEEA. The CDR3 extends over 15 amino acids. The DNA of the CDR3 is TGTGCCAGCAGCCAGGGGGCAGGGGCATCCTACGAGCAGTACTTC. This codes for CASSQGAGASYEQYF.

The chain carries TRBV6-1 and TRBJ2-1; maybe TRBD2 (6 bases). Germline lookup yields CDR1 MNHNS and CDR2 SASEGT. Trimming pared 0 bases from V and 8 bases from J, leaving 8 bases between. CDR3 size: 13 residues. The chain's CDR3 is CASSEAPSDEQFF. CDR3 bases: TGTGCCAGCAGTGAAGCGCCTAGCGATGAGCAGTTCTTC.

This chain joins TRBV3-1 (or the pseudogene TRBV3-2) and TRBJ1-3; D remains ambiguous. Germline loops: CDR1 LGHDT, CDR2 YNNKEL (reference sequence). This CDR3 is 15 amino acids long. Trimming removed 1 base from V and 1 base from J, with 8 bases in between. The CDR3 DNA sequence: TGTGCCAGCAGCCAAGTGTTCGGTTCTGGAAACACCATATATTTT. This codes for CASSQVFGSGNTIYF.

The chain recombines TRBV9 with TRBJ2-2; the D gene is possibly TRBD2 (6 bases). The V end was cut by 0 bases, the J end by 3 bases, with 12 bases between. The germline V gene has CDR1 SGDLS and CDR2 YYNGEE. The CDR3 extends over 16 amino acids. In nucleotides, the CDR3 is TGTGCCAGCAGCGTAGCGTCGGGAGCCTACACCGGGGAGCTGTTTTTT. As protein: CASSVASGAYTGELFF. The whole variable domain, remainder taken from reference TRBV9 and TRBJ2-2, is DSGVTQTPKHLITATGQRVTLRCSPRSGDLSVYWYQQSLDQGLQFLIQYYNGEERAKGNILERFSAQQFPDLHSELNLSSLELGDSALYFCASSVASGAYTGELFFGEGSRLTVL.

V gene TRBV5-1 combines with J gene TRBJ2-1, with TRBD2 matching over 9 bases. The CDR3 is 16 amino acids. The V segment lost 1 base and the J segment 4 bases; nucleotides outside the gene matches: 6. Germline CDR1 is SGHRS and CDR2 is YFSETQ. The CDR3 reads CASSLPLSGGYNEQFF. The DNA of the CDR3 is TGCGCCAGCAGCTTGCCTCTTAGCGGGGGTTACAATGAGCAGTTCTTC.

The table lists this clone with a few counts. V usage is TRBV18 and J usage is TRBJ1-5; D unresolved. CDR1 and CDR2 (germline): KGHSH, LQKENI. V dropped 1 base and J dropped 2 bases, with 12 bases sitting between them. The length of the CDR3 is 16 residues. The CDR3 nucleotides read TGTGCCAGCTCACCACTCGGTATAGGAGGCAATCAGCCCCAGCATTTT. This translates into CASSPLGIGGNQPQHF.

The CDR3 is CASSSLIFTKRRNSYNEQFF. The CDR3 DNA is TGTGCCAGCAGTTCCCTCATTTTTACTAAGCGGAGAAACTCCTACAATGAGCAGTTCTTC. This chain uses TRBV28 with TRBJ2-1, with D perhaps TRBD2 (5 bases). The CDR3 contains 20 residues. Germline loops: CDR1 MDHEN, CDR2 SYDVKM. The V and J ends lost 4 bases and 0 bases respectively, with 25 bases between them.